Listed below are T cell receptor beta chains from one sample, sequenced in a study of blood T cell repertoires in COVID-19. Profiled with immunoSEQ multiplex PCR; TCRdb holds only in-frame clones, not every one. The sample consists of more than 150,000 clones, roughly 73% of them appearing once. Sequencing input: peripheral blood. The receptors were sampled from a woman over 75 with active or convalescent COVID-19. The CDR3 runs from the conserved cysteine through the conserved F or W. A D gene is named only where the DNA matches it firmly.

cdr3_aa | cdr3_nt | j_call | d_call | v_call
CASSLTGNSYEQYF | TGCGCCAGCAGCTTGACAGGTAACTCCTACGAGCAGTACTTC | TRBJ2-7 | . | TRBV5-1
CSAQLRQEQYF | TGCAGCGCACAGCTTAGACAGGAGCAGTACTTC | TRBJ2-7 | . | TRBV29-1
CASSQEEASGGTDTQYF | TGCGCCAGCAGCCAAGAGGAGGCTAGCGGGGGCACAGATACGCAGTATTTT | TRBJ2-3 | TRBD2 | TRBV4-1
CASSQVRSRGAQETQYF | TGCGCCAGCAGCCAAGTCAGGTCCCGGGGGGCCCAAGAGACCCAGTACTTC | TRBJ2-5 | . | TRBV4-1
CASSLVVSRQDTEAFF | TGTGCCAGCAGCTTAGTGGTCAGTCGGCAGGACACTGAAGCTTTCTTT | TRBJ1-1 | . | TRBV7-2
CASSRDAGGEQFF | TGTGCCAGCAGCAGGGACGCCGGGGGTGAGCAGTTCTTC | TRBJ2-1 | . | TRBV9
CASSLARLAFSSTDTQYF | TGTGCCAGCAGCTTAGCGAGACTAGCGTTTTCTAGCACAGATACGCAGTATTTT | TRBJ2-3 | TRBD2 | TRBV7-2
CASSLFGRELLNKLFF | TGTGCCAGCAGTTTATTCGGTCGAGAATTGCTGAATAAACTGTTTTTT | TRBJ1-4 | . | TRBV28
CASSVQGIRELFF | TGTGCCAGCAGTGTACAGGGGATCAGGGAGCTGTTTTTT | TRBJ2-2 | TRBD1 | TRBV2
CASSLDSYSGNTIYF | TGTGCCAGCAGTCTGGACTCATACTCTGGAAACACCATATATTTT | TRBJ1-3 | . | TRBV11-2
CASSSLRDRALLSTGELFF | TGTGCCAGCAGTTCCCTCCGGGACAGGGCTTTATTGAGCACCGGGGAGCTGTTTTTT | TRBJ2-2 | TRBD1 | TRBV28
CASSVETGALGYGYTF | TGTGCCAGCAGTGTAGAGACAGGGGCCCTGGGCTATGGCTACACCTTC | TRBJ1-2 | TRBD1 | TRBV2
CASSISGTAGYYGYTF | TGTGCCAGTAGTATCTCCGGGACAGCAGGGTACTATGGCTACACCTTC | TRBJ1-2 | TRBD1 | TRBV19
CASSQLPGQGPYNEQFF | TGTGCCAGTAGCCAGCTTCCGGGACAGGGGCCCTACAATGAGCAGTTCTTC | TRBJ2-1 | TRBD1 | TRBV19
CASSQAPGQENEKLFF | TGCGCCAGCAGCCAAGCCCCGGGACAGGAGAATGAAAAACTGTTTTTT | TRBJ1-4 | TRBD1 | TRBV5-1
CASSFAGYNEQFF | TGTGCCAGCAGTTTTGCCGGGTACAATGAGCAGTTCTTC | TRBJ2-1 | . | TRBV27
CASSFVGEYSYEQYF | TGTGCCAGCAGTTTTGTAGGGGAATACTCCTACGAGCAGTACTTC | TRBJ2-7 | . | TRBV28
CASSPVGGGSTDTQYF | TGTGCCAGCAGTCCCGTGGGAGGGGGGAGCACAGATACGCAGTATTTT | TRBJ2-3 | . | TRBV28
CSASKAGGGEQYF | TGCAGTGCTAGTAAAGCGGGGGGTGGAGAGCAGTACTTC | TRBJ2-7 | TRBD2 | TRBV20-1
CASSPPTGTGSYEQYF | TGTGCCAGCAGCCCGCCCACCGGGACAGGGTCCTACGAGCAGTACTTC | TRBJ2-7 | TRBD1 | TRBV7-9
CASSLYSPPLHF | TGTGCCAGCAGCTTATACAGCCCACCCCTCCACTTT | TRBJ1-6 | . | TRBV7-2
CASSLPGIYTEAFF | TGTGCCAGCAGCTTGCCGGGGATTTATACTGAAGCTTTCTTT | TRBJ1-1 | . | TRBV5-6
CASSLSGTGGLGYTF | TGTGCCAGCAGTCTCTCCGGGACAGGGGGCTTGGGCTACACCTTC | TRBJ1-2 | TRBD1 | TRBV6-5
CASSLGTSGNQETQYF | TGCGCCAGCAGCCTAGGCACTAGCGGAAATCAAGAGACCCAGTACTTC | TRBJ2-5 | TRBD2 | TRBV5-1
CASSPRRGDTDTQYF | TGTGCCAGCAGCCCCCGGCGCGGGGACACAGATACGCAGTATTTT | TRBJ2-3 | . | TRBV6-5